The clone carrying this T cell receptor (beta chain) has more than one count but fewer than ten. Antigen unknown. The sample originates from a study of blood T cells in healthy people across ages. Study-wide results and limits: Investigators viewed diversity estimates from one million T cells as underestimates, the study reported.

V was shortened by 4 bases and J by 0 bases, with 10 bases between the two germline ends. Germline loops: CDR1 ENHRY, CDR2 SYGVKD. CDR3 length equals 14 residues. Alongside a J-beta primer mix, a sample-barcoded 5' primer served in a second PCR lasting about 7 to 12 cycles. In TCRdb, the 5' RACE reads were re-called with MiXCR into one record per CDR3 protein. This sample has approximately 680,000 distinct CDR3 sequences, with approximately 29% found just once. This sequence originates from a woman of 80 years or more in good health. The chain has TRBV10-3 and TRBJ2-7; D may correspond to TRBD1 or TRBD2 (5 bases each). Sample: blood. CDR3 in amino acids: CAISAGRNSYEQYF. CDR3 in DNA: TGTGCCATCAGTGCGGGACGGAACTCCTACGAGCAGTACTTC.